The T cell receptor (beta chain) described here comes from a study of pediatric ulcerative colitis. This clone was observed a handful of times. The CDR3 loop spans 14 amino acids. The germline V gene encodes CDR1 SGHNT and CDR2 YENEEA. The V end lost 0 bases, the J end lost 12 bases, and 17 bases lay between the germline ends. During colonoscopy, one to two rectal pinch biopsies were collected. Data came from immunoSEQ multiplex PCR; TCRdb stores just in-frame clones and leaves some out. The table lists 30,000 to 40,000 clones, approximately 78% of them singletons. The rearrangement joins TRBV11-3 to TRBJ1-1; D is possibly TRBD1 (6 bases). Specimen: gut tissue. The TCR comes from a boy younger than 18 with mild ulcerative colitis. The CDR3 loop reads CASSLDLSPGAPFF. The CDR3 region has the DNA TGTGCCAGCAGCTTAGATCTAAGCCCGGGGGCTCCTTTCTTT.